This T cell receptor (beta chain) emerged from a study of patients and donors after allogeneic stem cell transplantation. The germline gives CDR1 SGHRS, CDR2 YFSETQ. The CDR3 is made up of 15 amino acids. V shed 4 bases and J 6 bases; nucleotides not matched to a gene: 10. Using its own MiXCR run on the RT-PCR reads, TCRdb lists one record per CDR3 protein. The table shows hundreds of thousands of distinct CDR3 sequences, with under 20% occurring only once. The V and J genes are TRBV5-1 and TRBJ2-3, with 8 positions matching TRBD2. Sample: blood, either unsorted or a sorted T cell fraction (not recorded which). This receptor was taken from a human donor who was either an allogeneic HSCT recipient or a stem cell or donor lymphocyte infusion donor (not recorded which). It is not recorded whose cells these are; they may come from a transplant donor. The CDR3 DNA reads TGCGCCAGCAGCAACCGGACTAGCAGTCCGGATACGCAGTATTTT. Protein sequence: CASSNRTSSPDTQYF.